This is a list of T cell receptor beta chains from one sample in a study of T cell responses to AZD1222 COVID-19 vaccine. The repertoire was sequenced with immunoSEQ multiplex PCR; TCRdb's copy has only in-frame clones and lacks some. The sample records some 140,000 clones, roughly 93% being singletons. The material sequenced was peripheral blood, taken on day 0 of AZD1222 vaccination. These receptors were obtained from an adult in good health. Both conserved end residues are part of each CDR3. Fields, in order: V gene, D gene, J gene, CDR3 protein. D genes are given only for firm matches.

V gene: TRBV2; D gene: NA; J gene: TRBJ1-2; CDR3 protein: CATQSRGYGYTF
V gene: TRBV5-5; D gene: NA; J gene: TRBJ1-6; CDR3 protein: CASSPFFEMGSPLHF
V gene: TRBV18; D gene: NA; J gene: TRBJ1-1; CDR3 protein: CASSPRGFTEAFF
V gene: TRBV19; D gene: NA; J gene: TRBJ2-7; CDR3 protein: CASSPRLESSYEQYF
V gene: TRBV6-5; D gene: TRBD1; J gene: TRBJ1-5; CDR3 protein: CASGQTGASNQPQHF
V gene: TRBV7-2; D gene: NA; J gene: TRBJ2-5; CDR3 protein: CASSPKVALVPQYF
V gene: TRBV6-4; D gene: NA; J gene: TRBJ2-3; CDR3 protein: CASSVRARDTQYF
V gene: TRBV27; D gene: TRBD1; J gene: TRBJ1-1; CDR3 protein: CASSPAPDRAVNTEAFF
V gene: TRBV3-1/TRBV3-2; D gene: NA; J gene: TRBJ2-3; CDR3 protein: CASSQDPTGTQYF
V gene: TRBV19; D gene: NA; J gene: TRBJ2-7; CDR3 protein: CASSTQGSGAAYEQYF
V gene: TRBV5-5; D gene: TRBD1; J gene: TRBJ2-6; CDR3 protein: CASSSKPGQGSGANVLTF
V gene: TRBV7-3; D gene: NA; J gene: TRBJ2-5; CDR3 protein: CASSLTGARSETQYF
V gene: TRBV28; D gene: NA; J gene: TRBJ1-2; CDR3 protein: CASSPGSSYGYTF
V gene: TRBV9; D gene: NA; J gene: TRBJ1-2; CDR3 protein: CASSPTDSSGYTF
V gene: TRBV28; D gene: NA; J gene: TRBJ1-6; CDR3 protein: CASRYIYNSPLHF
V gene: TRBV6-4; D gene: TRBD1; J gene: TRBJ2-1; CDR3 protein: CASSTNRGDEQFF
V gene: TRBV24-1; D gene: NA; J gene: TRBJ1-2; CDR3 protein: CATDFGQPANYGYTF
V gene: TRBV6-5; D gene: NA; J gene: TRBJ1-6; CDR3 protein: CASGGGLHSPLHF
V gene: TRBV19; D gene: NA; J gene: TRBJ1-6; CDR3 protein: CASSIFGNSPLHF
V gene: TRBV29-1; D gene: NA; J gene: TRBJ1-3; CDR3 protein: CSVEPDTTGNTIYF
V gene: TRBV15; D gene: NA; J gene: TRBJ1-5; CDR3 protein: CATSRDRITALGNQPQHF
V gene: TRBV19; D gene: NA; J gene: TRBJ2-1; CDR3 protein: CASSGRPVSYNEQFF
V gene: TRBV18; D gene: NA; J gene: TRBJ2-7; CDR3 protein: CASSPSPSDSTYEQYF
V gene: TRBV4-1; D gene: NA; J gene: TRBJ1-1; CDR3 protein: CASSQDQRGPSEAFF